Shown below are 16 T cell receptor beta chains from a single sample sequenced in a study of human T cells and chemical hapten exposure. Stated time point: patch test 1, 2 weeks after DPC sensitization. Treatment noted: therapeutic diphenylcyclopropenone sensitization with weekly scalp DPC. One entry per CDR3 protein results from TCRdb running MiXCR on the RACE reads. The repertoire holds 380,000 or so distinct CDR3 sequences, nearly 5% seen once, with over 2% in the top ten. Source: whole blood, taken in connection with sensitization to the hapten diphenylcyclopropenone (DPC). The receptors come from a woman between 50 and 59 years old with alopecia areata. Some clones in this sample may be carry-over from other donors' samples.

V gene TRBV5-5 combines with J gene TRBJ1-3, with D maybe TRBD1 (5 bases). Trimming took off 2 bases at V and 0 bases at J, with 12 bases between the two ends. The CDR3 runs 16 residues. CDR1 SGHKS and CDR2 YYEKEE come from the germline V gene (reference sequence). For the CDR3, the DNA is TGTGCCAGCAGCTTCCAGACAGCGTTCTCTGGAAACACCATATATTTT. This gives the protein CASSFQTAFSGNTIYF.

The chain recombines TRBV5-1 with TRBJ1-1; no reliable D call. CDR3 length equals 13 residues. V lost 6 bases and J lost 3, with 12 bases in between. Germline CDR1 SGHRS, CDR2 YFSETQ. The CDR3 loop is CASTGLRDTEAFF. In DNA, the CDR3 is TGCGCCAGCACAGGATTACGCGACACTGAAGCTTTCTTT.

This clonotype was seen repeatedly, ten times or more. The CDR3 reads CASAGTGGYNEQFF. CDR3 nucleotide sequence: TGCGCCAGCGCCGGGACAGGGGGTTACAATGAGCAGTTCTTC. The chain joins TRBV4-1 to TRBJ2-1, with 11 bases identical to TRBD1. The CDR3 totals 14 residues. Trimming at V came to 8 bases and at J to 4 bases, leaving 4 bases not matched to a gene. Germline assignment: CDR1 MGHRA and CDR2 YSYEKL.

This clonotype was recorded a few times. This chain uses TRBV5-1 with TRBJ1-2; D remains unclear. The V gene's germline CDR1 is SGHRS and CDR2 YFSETQ. Between the trimmed V and J ends, which lost 3 bases and 4 bases, there was a span of 13 bases. The CDR3 contains 14 residues. CDR3 bases: TGCGCCAGCAGCTCCTTCCTGGAAGGCTATGGCTACACCTTC. This encodes CASSSFLEGYGYTF.

In this sample, this clonotype turned up many times. The rearrangement links TRBV5-1 to TRBJ2-3, with D unresolved. CDR1 is SGHRS and CDR2 is YFSETQ in the germline V gene. Trimming took off 4 bases at V and 4 bases at J, with 13 bases between the two ends. CDR3 size: 14 residues. The CDR3 nucleotides read TGCGCCAGCAGCGCGAGGAGTCTCTCAGATACGCAGTATTTT. Translating gives CASSARSLSDTQYF.

This clonotype was counted ten times or more. This chain connects TRBV6-1 to TRBJ1-5; no firm D call. Germline V gene lookup returns CDR1 MNHNS and CDR2 SASEGT. The CDR3 totals 15 residues. Trimming took off 7 bases at V and 0 bases at J, with 13 bases between the two ends. The CDR3 sequence: CASIVIPNSNQPQHF. The CDR3 DNA sequence: TGTGCCAGCATAGTAATCCCTAATAGCAATCAGCCCCAGCATTTT.

The rearrangement links TRBV6-2 or TRBV6-3 to TRBJ2-1; D may be TRBD1 or TRBD2 (5 bases each). V was shortened by 6 bases and J by 8 bases, with 14 bases between the two germline ends. The CDR3 has 13 residues. Germline CDR1 is MNHEY and CDR2 is SVGEGT. This CDR3 reads CASRGRGEDEQFF. The DNA for the CDR3 is TGTGCCAGCAGGGGTAGGGGAGAGGATGAGCAGTTCTTC.

This clonotype has just a few counts. V and J are TRBV2 and TRBJ1-5; tentatively, D is TRBD1 (6 bases). The CDR3 length is 13 residues. V gave up 10 bases and J gave up 10 bases, with 20 bases separating them. Germline loops: CDR1 SNHLY, CDR2 FYNNEI. Here the CDR3 reads CATGTSQGSPQHF. The CDR3 nucleotides read TGTGCCACCGGGACATCTCAGGGATCACCCCAGCATTTT.

This clonotype was counted ten times or more. V and J are TRBV6-5 and TRBJ2-2; D not certain. CDR1 is MNHEY and CDR2 is SVGAGI in the germline V gene. The V end was cut by 3 bases, the J end by 7 bases, with 9 bases between. The CDR3 extends over 13 amino acids. This CDR3 reads CASSYPLYGELFF. DNA of the CDR3: TGTGCCAGCAGTTATCCGTTGTACGGGGAGCTGTTTTTT.

This clonotype was seen a few times. Lacking the conserved final phenylalanine or tryptophan, this CDR3 likely reflects a read error. The limits of the CDR3 on the DNA are not certain, so only TCRdb's listed CDR3 is given. The chain has TRBV6-5 and TRBJ2-7; the listed D gene, TRBD2, was not tested against the DNA. CDR1 is MNHEY, CDR2 SVGAGI, per germline. The CDR3 is made up of 12 amino acids, end residues included. CDR3 in amino acids: CASRGLAGADIL.

The V call is TRBV12-3 or TRBV12-4, the J call TRBJ2-4, with D maybe TRBD1 (5 bases). V lost 0 bases and J 3 bases, leaving 12 bases between the germline ends. The CDR3 length is 16 residues. Here the CDR3 DNA reads TGTGCCAGCAGTTTAGCCCCGCAGGGCGTCAAAAACATTCAGTACTTC. Its translation is CASSLAPQGVKNIQYF.

This clonotype has a count of ten or more. The V gene is TRBV14, the J gene TRBJ1-1, with D perhaps TRBD1 (5 bases). Germline V gene data show CDR1 as SGHDN and CDR2 as FVKESK. V lost 2 bases, J lost 5 bases, and 9 bases lay in between. This CDR3 region has 13 residues. CDR3: CASSQHQGTEAFF. In DNA, the CDR3 is TGTGCCAGCAGCCAACACCAGGGTACTGAAGCTTTCTTT.

Only a few counts were recorded for this clonotype. This sequence joins TRBV29-1 and TRBJ2-2, with D perhaps matching TRBD2 (5 bases). The V and J ends lost 5 bases and 0 bases respectively, with 16 bases between them. This CDR3 comprises 16 residues. Germline loops: CDR1 SQVTM, CDR2 ANQGSEA. The CDR3 reads CSVQSGRRANTGELFF. As DNA, the CDR3 is TGCAGCGTTCAATCTGGGAGAAGAGCGAACACCGGGGAGCTGTTTTTT.

In this sample, this clonotype turned up a few times. V and J are TRBV20-1 and TRBJ2-7; the D gene is possibly TRBD1 (6 bases). The CDR3 totals 13 residues. V gave up 6 bases and J gave up 1 base, with 13 bases separating them. Germline CDR1 DFQATT, CDR2 SNEGSKA (reference sequence). CDR3 sequence reads: CSATRTASYEQYF. As DNA, the CDR3 is TGCAGTGCCACTCGGACAGCTTCCTACGAGCAGTACTTC.

In this sample, this clonotype turned up many times. This chain joins TRBV29-1 and TRBJ1-1, with no clear D. Trimming left V 2 bases short and J 0 bases short, with 10 bases between. CDR3 length: 14 amino acids. Germline values: CDR1 SQVTM, CDR2 ANQGSEA. CDR3 nucleotides: TGCAGCGTTGAACCCCCCGGGATGAACACTGAAGCTTTCTTT. This translates into CSVEPPGMNTEAFF. The entire variable domain, with the rest obtained from reference TRBV29-1 and TRBJ1-1, is as follows: SAVISQKPSRDICQRGTSLTIQCQVDSQVTMMFWYRQQPGQSLTLIATANQGSEATYESGFVIDKFPISRPNLTFSTLTVSNMSPEDSSIYLCSVEPPGMNTEAFFGQGTRLTVV.

In this sample, this clonotype turned up a few times. This rearrangement joins TRBV7-2 to TRBJ2-2, with 12 bases identical to TRBD2. The germline V gene encodes CDR1 SGHTA and CDR2 FQGNSA. CDR3 length: 16 amino acids. Losses at the gene ends were 4 bases for V and 3 bases for J; bases not matched to a gene: 3. The CDR3 is CASSSSGGAYTGELFF. The CDR3 bases are TGTGCCAGCAGCTCTAGCGGGGGGGCCTACACCGGGGAGCTGTTTTTT.